This TCR beta chain was profiled in a study of vaccination and CD4 T cells after COVID-19. Overall study: SARS-CoV-2 had been detected by nasal swab PCR in convalescent patients; roughly nine were mild, one severe. Study-level findings and limits: Researchers report that 304 of 307 vaccine-specific clones in convalescent patients proved spike mono-reactive.

Treatment specified: approximately 9-day PBMC culture with coronavirus spike peptide pools or control peptides (ViraFEST assay). Wells contained 1.5 million to 2.5 million PBMCs each, and these were cultured with about 10 IU/ml IL-2 and roughly 10 ug/ml peptide pools. About this clonotype: The target antigen is unknown.

Germline assignment: CDR1 SQVTM and CDR2 ANQGSEA. The CDR3 is 16 amino acids. J lost 5 bases, V lost 5 bases, and 13 bases had no gene match. Cultured CD4+ T cell DNA was sequenced using the Oncomine TCR Beta short-read assay. One entry per CDR3 protein results from TCRdb running MiXCR on the PCR reads. The sample includes fewer than 15,000 distinct CDR3 sequences, 40% to 50% of them seen just once. The source of this sequence is a human donor who had recovered from COVID-19. Specimen: CD4+ T cells from blood, cultured in vitro. The gene calls are TRBV29-1 and TRBJ2-5, with 11 bases identical to TRBD2. Written as DNA, the CDR3 is TGCAGCGTTAGAGTAGCGGGGGGGATAAGTTGGGAGACCCAGTACTTC. Amino acid sequence: CSVRVAGGISWETQYF.